The 28 T cell receptor beta chains given below trace back to one sample, sequenced in a study of T-cell reconstitution after alpha-beta-depleted transplantation in children. Construction of the TCRbeta library involved unique molecular identifiers. TCRdb passed the PCR reads through MiXCR, listing each CDR3 protein once. The data contain some 220,000 distinct CDR3 sequences, roughly a tenth of them seen just once; the ten biggest clones take up about 30%. The source material was PBMCs, sampled before TCRalphabeta/CD19-depleted stem cell transplant. The receptors were gathered from a child less than two years old with acute myeloid leukemia, due to receive a stem cell transplant.

This clonotype was recorded at least ten times. V usage is TRBV5-1 and J usage is TRBJ2-5; D uncertain. V was trimmed by 4 bases and J by 2 bases, leaving 12 bases between them. This CDR3 has 14 residues. In germline, CDR1 is SGHRS, CDR2 YFSETQ. The CDR3 DNA reads as TGCGCCAGCAGCGAAGGGCAGATGCAAGAGACCCAGTACTTC. Protein product: CASSEGQMQETQYF.

This clonotype came up many times. V gene TRBV18 combines with J gene TRBJ2-1, with TRBD2 identical over 12 bases. CDR1 is KGHSH and CDR2 is LQKENI in the germline V gene. The V and J ends lost 2 bases and 5 bases, in that order; junction bases with no gene match: 13. This CDR3 comprises 19 residues. CDR3 residues: CASSPVQLAGGRVNNEQFF. The CDR3 nucleotides are TGTGCCAGCTCACCAGTGCAGCTAGCGGGGGGGAGAGTCAACAATGAGCAGTTCTTC.

This clonotype is a singleton in its sample. This rearrangement joins TRBV28 to TRBJ2-1; the D gene is possibly TRBD2 (7 bases). Looked up from germline, CDR1 is MDHEN and CDR2 is SYDVKM. The V and J ends lost 5 bases and 5 bases respectively, with 16 bases between them. The CDR3 consists of 15 residues. CDR3 coding DNA: TGTGCCAGCAGTCAATGGGGGGGCCTCAACAATGAGCAGTTCTTC. Protein product: CASSQWGGLNNEQFF.

This clonotype was recorded many times. The rearrangement joins TRBV20-1 to TRBJ2-3; TRBD2 agrees at 8 bases. Germline V lookup: CDR1 DFQATT, CDR2 SNEGSKA (reference sequence). J gave up 4 bases and V 4 bases, and 10 bases lay outside the gene matches. The CDR3 runs 15 residues. The CDR3, as DNA: TGCAGTGCTACGGTGACGGGAGGGCCATCAGATACGCAGTATTTT. This codes for CSATVTGGPSDTQYF.

A word on this clonotype: The junction departs from germline at one end; a sequencing error may be responsible. This chain links TRBV5-1 with TRBJ1-2, with D possibly being TRBD1 (6 bases). This CDR3 comprises 16 residues. Germline V gene lookup returns CDR1 SGHRS and CDR2 YFSETQ. CDR3 in DNA: TGTGCCAGCAGCTTGGGTAACGGGGGCCTCAACTATGGCTACACCTTC. This translates into CASSLGNGGLNYGYTF.

This clonotype was seen a few times. This chain uses TRBV20-1 with TRBJ2-4; the D gene is possibly TRBD1 (6 bases). The V and J ends lost 2 bases and 8 bases respectively, with 13 bases between them. Looked up from germline, CDR1 is DFQATT and CDR2 is SNEGSKA (reference sequence). CDR3 length: 13 residues. The CDR3 coding sequence is TGCAGTGCTAGAACCCGACAGGCAGACATTCAGTACTTC. This encodes CSARTRQADIQYF.

Ten or more counts support this clonotype. The rearrangement joins TRBV6-1 to TRBJ2-1; tentative D call: TRBD2 (6 bases). This CDR3 is 15 amino acids long. Germline-derived CDR1 and CDR2 are MNHNS and SASEGT. Trimming cost V 6 bases and J 0 bases, with 12 bases left between them. In DNA form, the CDR3 reads TGTGCCAGCAGGGGGGAGGACTCCTCCTACAATGAGCAGTTCTTC. Amino acid sequence: CASRGEDSSYNEQFF.

This clonotype was detected ten times or more. The rearrangement uses TRBV20-1 and TRBJ1-2; D remains unclear. V was clipped by 1 base and J by 6 bases, with 12 bases between them. The CDR3 loop spans 13 amino acids. CDR1 DFQATT and CDR2 SNEGSKA come from the germline V gene (reference sequence). The CDR3 is CSARAPSLHGYTF. DNA of the CDR3: TGCAGTGCTAGAGCGCCAAGTCTGCATGGCTACACCTTC.

This clonotype occurred many times. The CDR3 nucleotides are TGCAGCGTCCACAGGGGGCTCACTGAAGCTTTCTTT. This encodes CSVHRGLTEAFF. The chain has TRBV29-1 and TRBJ1-1; the match to TRBD1 covers 9 bases. V lost 6 bases, J lost 4 bases, and 3 bases stayed unmatched. Germline CDR1 reads SQVTM; CDR2 reads ANQGSEA. The CDR3 is 12 amino acids.

This clonotype showed up many times. The chain is built from TRBV12-3 or TRBV12-4 and TRBJ2-5; D unresolved. V shed 5 bases and J shed 8 bases, with 6 bases lying between them. CDR3 length: 10 residues. CDR3 nucleotides: TGTGCCAGCAGTCACCTCACCCAGTACTTC. This codes for CASSHLTQYF.

This clonotype was seen ten or more times. The chain joins TRBV3-1 to TRBJ1-3, with 9 bases that match TRBD1. V gave up 5 bases and J gave up 0 bases; unmatched junction bases: 5. The germline CDR1 and CDR2 sequences are LGHDT and YNNKEL (reference sequence). This CDR3 has 16 residues. CDR3 amino acids: CASSRGQGSSGNTIYF. The CDR3 bases are TGTGCCAGCAGCAGGGGACAGGGAAGCTCTGGAAACACCATATATTTT. Full variable domain (missing parts from reference TRBV3-1 and TRBJ1-3): DTAVSQTPKYLVTQMGNDKSIKCEQNLGHDTMYWYKQDSKKFLKIMFSYNNKELIINETVPNRFSPKSPDKAHLNLHINSLELGDSAVYFCASSRGQGSSGNTIYFGEGSWLTVV.

This clonotype was counted many times. The chain couples TRBV20-1 to TRBJ2-7; D remains unclear. Germline V gene lookup returns CDR1 DFQATT and CDR2 SNEGSKA (reference sequence). Deletions cut 2 bases from V and 4 bases from J, with 9 bases between. The CDR3 length is 12 residues. The CDR3 here is CSARQFLYEQYF. In DNA form, the CDR3 reads TGCAGTGCTAGACAGTTTCTATACGAGCAGTACTTC.

The sample holds many counts of this clonotype. This rearrangement joins TRBV15 to TRBJ2-7; tentatively, D is TRBD1 (5 bases). The V gene lost 7 bases and the J gene lost 0 bases, with 13 bases spanning the gap. The CDR3 has 14 residues. Germline values: CDR1 LNHNV, CDR2 YYDKDF (reference sequence). The CDR3 nucleotides read TGTGCCACCAATTCGGACAAAGGCTCCTACGAGCAGTACTTC. Its translation is CATNSDKGSYEQYF.

This clonotype was counted only a few times. The rearrangement links TRBV10-2 to TRBJ2-1, with D hard to call. The CDR3 has 15 residues. Germline lookup yields CDR1 WSHSY and CDR2 SAAADI. Trimming cost V 6 bases and J 3 bases, with 15 bases left between them. CDR3 coding DNA: TGCGCCAGCAGGTTACCGGAAGGGCGCTACAATGAGCAGTTCTTC. Residues: CASRLPEGRYNEQFF.

To note about this clonotype: A much larger clone is a single base away; this may be a read error. The chain employs TRBV28 and TRBJ1-5; the D is unclear. V dropped 7 bases and J dropped 0 bases, with 7 bases sitting between them. Germline V gives CDR1 MDHEN, CDR2 SYDVKM. The CDR3 extends over 13 amino acids. The CDR3 protein is CASTRNSNQPQHF. Written as DNA, the CDR3 is TGTGCCAGCACAAGGAATAGCAATCAGCCCCAGCATTTT.

This clonotype has only one observation. Being one base from a much bigger clone, this may be a read error. The rearrangement links TRBV6-2 or TRBV6-3 to TRBJ2-5; D remains unclear. The CDR3 covers 13 residues. Germline V CDR1 and CDR2: MNHEY, SVGEGT. Trimming removed 7 bases at V and 5 bases at J, with 14 bases between. This CDR3 reads CASTSGLVETQYF. The DNA for the CDR3 is TGTGCCAGCACGTCCGGGCTAGTGGAGACCCAGTACTTC.

The sample holds a few counts of this clonotype. The chain employs TRBV28 and TRBJ2-6, with D uncertain. From germline, CDR1 is MDHEN and CDR2 SYDVKM. V lost 2 bases to trimming and J lost 3 bases, with 5 bases between them. The CDR3 loop spans 14 amino acids. The CDR3 protein is CASSLTRGANVLTF. CDR3 sequence (DNA): TGTGCCAGCAGTTTAACACGTGGGGCCAACGTCCTGACTTTC.

Ten or more counts support this clonotype. The rearrangement uses TRBV5-1 and TRBJ2-1; D unclear. The germline V gene encodes CDR1 SGHRS and CDR2 YFSETQ. V was pared by 5 bases and J by 7 bases, with 13 bases between. CDR3 size: 13 residues. The CDR3 sequence is CASRWGLENEQFF. The CDR3 DNA follows: TGCGCCAGCAGATGGGGTTTAGAGAATGAGCAGTTCTTC.

In this sample, this clonotype turned up many times. This chain uses TRBV7-2 with TRBJ2-5, with D possibly TRBD2 on 5 matching bases. CDR1 is SGHTA, CDR2 FQGNSA, per germline. The CDR3 has 14 residues. The V end was cut by 7 bases, the J end by 5 bases, with 17 bases between. The CDR3 DNA reads as TGTGCCAGCACCCCCTCGGGGATGAGGGAGACCCAGTACTTC. Protein product: CASTPSGMRETQYF.

As regards this clonotype: A much larger clone differs by one base, so this may be a read error. This sequence joins TRBV5-1 and TRBJ2-4; D is undetermined. The CDR3 sequence is 13 residues long. V lost 0 bases to trimming and J lost 7 bases, with 8 bases between them. Germline V gene data show CDR1 as SGHRS and CDR2 as YFSETQ. CDR3 coding DNA: TGCGCCAGCAGCTTGGGCCTGGGGAACATTCAGTACTTC. It yields the protein CASSLGLGNIQYF.

This clonotype occurred many times. This rearrangement joins TRBV7-9 to TRBJ2-7, with TRBD1 as a possible D gene (5 bases). The V gene's germline CDR1 is SEHNR and CDR2 FQNEAQ (reference sequence). CDR3 size: 17 residues. The germline V and J ends were trimmed by 5 bases and 5 bases, with 25 bases remaining between them. CDR3 region: CASSPSPPRWGFHEQYF. The DNA for the CDR3 is TGTGCCAGCAGCCCCAGCCCCCCTAGGTGGGGCTTTCACGAGCAGTACTTC.

This clonotype was counted at least ten times. The rearrangement uses TRBV20-1 and TRBJ2-1, with D possibly being TRBD1 or TRBD2 (5 bases each). Germline loops: CDR1 DFQATT, CDR2 SNEGSKA (reference sequence). V gave up 6 bases and J gave up 7 bases, with 13 bases separating them. This CDR3 contains 12 residues. The CDR3 protein is CSARGPSNEQFF. The DNA for the CDR3 is TGCAGTGCCCGGGGACCTTCTAATGAGCAGTTCTTC.

The table lists this clonotype with a few counts. The V call is TRBV18, the J call TRBJ2-1; unclear D gene. Per the germline V gene, CDR1 is KGHSH and CDR2 is LQKENI. The V end lost 5 bases, the J end lost 5 bases, and 10 bases lay between the germline ends. The CDR3 covers 13 residues. CDR3 nucleotide sequence: TGTGCCAGCTCATTTTCGGAGCACAATGAGCAGTTCTTC. Protein: CASSFSEHNEQFF.

The CDR3 DNA reads as TGTGCCAGCAGCTACACGGCGACTAGCGGCTACAATGAGCAGTTCTTC. Amino acids: CASSYTATSGYNEQFF. The gene calls are TRBV11-2 and TRBJ2-1, with 9 bases identical to TRBD2. The CDR3 extends over 16 amino acids. J gave up 3 bases and V 4 bases, and 7 bases lay outside the gene matches. Germline V gives CDR1 SGHAT, CDR2 FQNNGV.

In its sample, this clonotype was seen many times. The CDR3 loop reads CATGTSGRAYEQYF. The CDR3 bases are TGTGCCACCGGGACTAGCGGGAGGGCCTACGAGCAGTACTTC. This rearrangement joins TRBV10-3 to TRBJ2-7, with TRBD2 matching over 16 bases. CDR3 size: 14 residues. J gave up 2 bases and V 10 bases, and 2 bases lay outside the gene matches. Germline loops: CDR1 ENHRY, CDR2 SYGVKD.

This clonotype occurred many times. The chain links TRBV5-1 to TRBJ2-1; 11 bases agree with TRBD2. Germline values: CDR1 SGHRS, CDR2 YFSETQ. The CDR3 has 16 amino acids. V lost 5 bases and J lost 4; bases outside the gene matches: 8. The chain's CDR3 is CASSPTSGKRYNEQFF. The CDR3 DNA follows: TGCGCCAGCAGTCCGACTAGCGGGAAGCGGTACAATGAGCAGTTCTTC.

This clonotype was seen repeatedly, ten times or more. V is TRBV5-1 and J is TRBJ2-7; TRBD2 matches at 10 bases. V dropped 0 bases and J dropped 4; count of bases not matched to a gene: 1. The CDR3 has 14 amino acids. The germline CDR1 and CDR2 sequences are SGHRS and YFSETQ. CDR3 sequence reads: CASSLAAGGYEQYF. Written as DNA, the CDR3 is TGCGCCAGCAGCTTGGCAGCGGGAGGGTACGAGCAGTACTTC.

This chain uses TRBV7-9 with TRBJ1-2; D call uncertain. Trimming removed 4 bases at V and 7 bases at J, with 16 bases between. This CDR3 region has 14 residues. Germline assignment: CDR1 SEHNR and CDR2 FQNEAQ (reference sequence). The CDR3 spells CASSSVLGMSGYTF. As DNA, the CDR3 is TGTGCCAGCAGCTCCGTCCTTGGTATGTCTGGCTACACCTTC.